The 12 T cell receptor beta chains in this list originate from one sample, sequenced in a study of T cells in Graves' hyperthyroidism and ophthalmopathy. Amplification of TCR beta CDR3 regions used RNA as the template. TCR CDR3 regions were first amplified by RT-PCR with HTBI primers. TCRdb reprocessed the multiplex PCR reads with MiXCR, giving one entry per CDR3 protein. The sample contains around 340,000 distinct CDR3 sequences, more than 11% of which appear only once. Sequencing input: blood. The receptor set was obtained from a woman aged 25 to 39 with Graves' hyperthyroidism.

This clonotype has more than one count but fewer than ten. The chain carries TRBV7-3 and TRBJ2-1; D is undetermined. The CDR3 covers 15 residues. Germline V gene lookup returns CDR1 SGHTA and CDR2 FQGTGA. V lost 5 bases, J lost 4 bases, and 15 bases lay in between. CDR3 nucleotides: TGTGCCAGCAGCCAAGGGATCCTTCCTTACAATGAGCAGTTCTTC. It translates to CASSQGILPYNEQFF.

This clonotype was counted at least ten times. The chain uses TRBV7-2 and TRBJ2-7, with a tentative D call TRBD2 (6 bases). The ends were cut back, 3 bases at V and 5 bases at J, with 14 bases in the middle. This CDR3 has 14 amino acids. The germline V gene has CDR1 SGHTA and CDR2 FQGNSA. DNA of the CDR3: TGTGCCAGCAGCTTCGGACTATTTGGCCACGAGCAGTACTTC. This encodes CASSFGLFGHEQYF.

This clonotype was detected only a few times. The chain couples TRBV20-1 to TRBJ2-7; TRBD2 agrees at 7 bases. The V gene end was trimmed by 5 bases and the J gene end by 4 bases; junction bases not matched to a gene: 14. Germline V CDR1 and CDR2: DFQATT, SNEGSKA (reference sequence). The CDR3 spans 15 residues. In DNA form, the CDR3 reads TGCAGTGCTCCTTTGCCAGCGGGACCTTTTTACGAGCAGTACTTC. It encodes CSAPLPAGPFYEQYF.

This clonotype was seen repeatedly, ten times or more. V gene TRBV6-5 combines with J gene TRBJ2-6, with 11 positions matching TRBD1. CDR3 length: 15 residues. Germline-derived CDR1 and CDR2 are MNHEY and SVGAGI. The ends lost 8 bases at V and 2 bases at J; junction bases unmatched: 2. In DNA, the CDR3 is TGTGCCAGCGGGACAGGGGGGCCTGGGGCCAACGTCCTGACTTTC. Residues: CASGTGGPGANVLTF.

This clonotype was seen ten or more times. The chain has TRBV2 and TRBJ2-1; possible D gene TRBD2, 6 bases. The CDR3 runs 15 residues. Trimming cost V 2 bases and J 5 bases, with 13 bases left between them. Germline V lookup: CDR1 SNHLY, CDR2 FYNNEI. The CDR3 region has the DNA TGTGCCAGCAGTGAATCAGGGACTTTCAACAATGAGCAGTTCTTC. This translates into CASSESGTFNNEQFF.

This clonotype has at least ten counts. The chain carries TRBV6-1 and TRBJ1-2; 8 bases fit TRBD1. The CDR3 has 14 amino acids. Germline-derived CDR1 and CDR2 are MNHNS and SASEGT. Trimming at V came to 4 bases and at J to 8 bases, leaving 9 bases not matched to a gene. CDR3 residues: CASSGSDRVQGYTF. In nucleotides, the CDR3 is TGTGCCAGCAGTGGATCGGACAGGGTTCAGGGCTACACCTTC.

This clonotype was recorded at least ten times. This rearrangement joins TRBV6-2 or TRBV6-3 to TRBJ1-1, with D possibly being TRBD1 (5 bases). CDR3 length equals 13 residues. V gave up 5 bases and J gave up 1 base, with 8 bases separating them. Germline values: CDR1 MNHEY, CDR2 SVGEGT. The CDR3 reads CASSPQGNTEAFF. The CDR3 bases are TGTGCCAGCAGTCCGCAGGGGAACACTGAAGCTTTCTTT.

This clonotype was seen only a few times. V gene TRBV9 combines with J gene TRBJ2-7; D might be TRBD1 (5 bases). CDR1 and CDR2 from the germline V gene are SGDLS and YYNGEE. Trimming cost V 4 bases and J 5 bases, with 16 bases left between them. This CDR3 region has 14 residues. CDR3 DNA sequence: TGTGCCAGCAGCAAAACAGACAGTATCCACGAGCAGTACTTC. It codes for CASSKTDSIHEQYF. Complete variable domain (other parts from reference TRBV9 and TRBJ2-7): DSGVTQTPKHLITATGQRVTLRCSPRSGDLSVYWYQQSLDQGLQFLIQYYNGEERAKGNILERFSAQQFPDLHSELNLSSLELGDSALYFCASSKTDSIHEQYFGPGTRLTVT.

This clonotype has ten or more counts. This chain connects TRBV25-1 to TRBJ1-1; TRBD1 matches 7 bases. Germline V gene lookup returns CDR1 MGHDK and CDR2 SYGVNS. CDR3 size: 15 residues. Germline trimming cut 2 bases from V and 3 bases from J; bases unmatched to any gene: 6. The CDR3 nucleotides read TGTGCCAGCAGTGAACCGACAGGGAGGGACACTGAAGCTTTCTTT. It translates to CASSEPTGRDTEAFF.

CDR3 loop: CASSPGTSGSLEWNEQFF. CDR3 DNA: TGTGCCAGCAGCCCGGGGACTAGCGGGAGCTTGGAGTGGAATGAGCAGTTCTTC. V gene TRBV3-1 combines with J gene TRBJ2-1; 14 bases are a match to TRBD2. The length of the CDR3 is 18 residues. Germline trimming cut 4 bases from V and 7 bases from J; bases unmatched to any gene: 12. Germline CDR1 reads LGHDT; CDR2 reads YNNKEL (reference sequence).

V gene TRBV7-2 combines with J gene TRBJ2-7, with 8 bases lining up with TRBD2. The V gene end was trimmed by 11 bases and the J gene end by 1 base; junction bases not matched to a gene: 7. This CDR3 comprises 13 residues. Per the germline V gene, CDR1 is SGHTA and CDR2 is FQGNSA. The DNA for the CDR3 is TGTGCCGCCCGCGCTAGCGGGTCCTACGAGCAGTACTTC. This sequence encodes CAARASGSYEQYF.

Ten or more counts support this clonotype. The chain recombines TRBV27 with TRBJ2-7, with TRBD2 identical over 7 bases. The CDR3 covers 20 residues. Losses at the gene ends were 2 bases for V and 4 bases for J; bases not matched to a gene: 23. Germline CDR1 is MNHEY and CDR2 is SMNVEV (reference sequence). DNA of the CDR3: TGTGCCAGCAGTTTAGCGAGGACACCAATTAGCGGGCCGCTGCTTTACGAGCAGTACTTC. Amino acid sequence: CASSLARTPISGPLLYEQYF.